These 4 T cell receptor beta chains came from one sample sequenced in a study of T cells in Graves' hyperthyroidism and ophthalmopathy (dated by TCRdb to between 2017 and 2020). Library preparation used multiplex PCR. Data came from an Illumina HiSeq 2000. The TCR beta CDR3 regions were amplified from RNA transcripts. For the first round of RT-PCR on the TCR CDR3, the HTBI primer set was used together with the Qiagen OneStep RT-PCR kit. TCRdb reran the public reads through fastp at Q25 and MiXCR, keeping productive beta chains. Rows with one shared CDR3 protein collapse into an entry with the most common genes and DNA. The table for this sample lists hundreds of thousands of distinct CDR3 sequences; around 15% of them were counted only once. The ten largest clones take up roughly 10% of the sample. The sequenced sample was blood. These receptors were obtained from a woman in her late teens or twenties with Graves' hyperthyroidism.

This sequence joins TRBV12-3 or TRBV12-4 and TRBJ2-2; no clear D gene. Trimming took 5 bases from V and 12 from J, leaving 13 bases between them. The CDR3 has 12 residues. As DNA, the CDR3 is TGTGCCAGCAGTCCTACCTGGGGTAAGCTGTTTTTT. It yields the protein CASSPTWGKLFF.

This clonotype was picked up many times. The V gene is TRBV20-1, the J gene TRBJ2-7, with 7 bases matching TRBD2. The CDR3 has 14 residues. With V trimmed by 0 bases and J by 2 bases, 4 bases remained unmatched. Per the germline V gene, CDR1 is DFQATT and CDR2 is SNEGSKA (reference sequence). CDR3 sequence (DNA): TGCAGTGCTAGAGATCCTCGGGGGGCCTACGAGCAGTACTTC. Amino acids: CSARDPRGAYEQYF.

This clonotype was detected many times. The J gene is TRBJ2-2, the V gene TRBV7-9, with 10 positions matching TRBD2. Germline trimming cut 2 bases from V and 0 bases from J; bases unmatched to any gene: 12. This CDR3 region has 20 residues. CDR1 is SEHNR, CDR2 FQNEAQ, per germline (reference sequence). The CDR3 DNA reads as TGTGCCAGCAGCTTAAGAGGCGGACTAGCGGTCCTAGCGAACACCGGGGAGCTGTTTTTT. Protein: CASSLRGGLAVLANTGELFF.

The chain couples TRBV12-3 or TRBV12-4 to TRBJ2-3; no definite D call. This CDR3 comprises 11 residues. Trimming removed 3 bases at V and 14 bases at J, with 12 bases between. This CDR3 is CASSFNTMAYF. In DNA form, the CDR3 reads TGTGCCAGCAGTTTTAATACTATGGCGTATTTT.